This T cell receptor beta chain was sequenced during a study of blood T cell repertoires in COVID-19. Sequencing used immunoSEQ multiplex PCR; TCRdb keeps in-frame clones, though not all of them. This table has about 380,000 clones, 90% appearing once. The sequence was collected from a man between 18 and 29 years old with active or convalescent COVID-19. Input material: peripheral blood.

Here the CDR3 DNA reads TGTGCCAGCAGTTCCAGGACAGGGGCCTACGAGCAGTACTTC. Its translation: CASSSRTGAYEQYF. The chain is built from TRBV7-2 and TRBJ2-7, with 9 bases lining up with TRBD1. In germline, CDR1 is SGHTA, CDR2 FQGNSA. The V segment lost 6 bases and the J segment 2 bases; nucleotides outside the gene matches: 5. This CDR3 contains 14 residues. The variable domain in full, completed from reference TRBV7-2 and TRBJ2-7, reads GAGVSQSPSNKVTEKGKDVELRCDPISGHTALYWYRQSLGQGLEFLIYFQGNSAPDKSGLPSDRFSAERTGGSVSTLTIQRTQQEDSAVYLCASSSRTGAYEQYFGPGTRLTVT.